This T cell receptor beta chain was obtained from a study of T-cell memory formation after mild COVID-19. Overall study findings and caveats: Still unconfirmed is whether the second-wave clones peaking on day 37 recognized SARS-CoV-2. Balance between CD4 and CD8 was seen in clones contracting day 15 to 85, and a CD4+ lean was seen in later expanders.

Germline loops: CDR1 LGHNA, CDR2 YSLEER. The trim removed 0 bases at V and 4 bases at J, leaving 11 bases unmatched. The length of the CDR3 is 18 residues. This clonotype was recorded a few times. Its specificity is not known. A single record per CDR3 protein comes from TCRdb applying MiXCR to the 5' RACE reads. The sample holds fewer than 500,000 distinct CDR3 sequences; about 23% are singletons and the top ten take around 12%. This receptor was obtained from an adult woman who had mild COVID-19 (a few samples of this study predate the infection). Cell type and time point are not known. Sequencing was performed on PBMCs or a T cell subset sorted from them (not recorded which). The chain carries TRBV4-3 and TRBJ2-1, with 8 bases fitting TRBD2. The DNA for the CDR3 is TGCGCCAGCAGCCAAGATTTTGAGGGCGGGAGGATGTACAATGAGCAGTTCTTC. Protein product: CASSQDFEGGRMYNEQFF.